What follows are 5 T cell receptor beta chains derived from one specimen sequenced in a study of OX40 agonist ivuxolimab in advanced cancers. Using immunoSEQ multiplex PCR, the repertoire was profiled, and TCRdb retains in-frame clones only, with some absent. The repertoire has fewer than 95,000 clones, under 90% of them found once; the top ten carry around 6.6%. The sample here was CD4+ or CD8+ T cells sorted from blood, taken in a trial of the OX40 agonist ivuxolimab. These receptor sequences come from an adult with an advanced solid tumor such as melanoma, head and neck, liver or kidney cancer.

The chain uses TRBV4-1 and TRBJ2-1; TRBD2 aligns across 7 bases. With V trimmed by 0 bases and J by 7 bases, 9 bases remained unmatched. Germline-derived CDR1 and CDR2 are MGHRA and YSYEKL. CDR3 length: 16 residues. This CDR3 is CASSQEPGDYRNEQFF. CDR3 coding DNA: TGCGCCAGCAGCCAAGAGCCGGGGGACTATCGGAATGAGCAGTTCTTC.

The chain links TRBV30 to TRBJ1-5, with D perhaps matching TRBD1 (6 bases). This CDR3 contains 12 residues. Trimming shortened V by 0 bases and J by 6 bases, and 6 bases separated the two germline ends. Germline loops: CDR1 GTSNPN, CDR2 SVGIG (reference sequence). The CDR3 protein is CAWSVQGQPQHF. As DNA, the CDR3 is TGTGCCTGGAGTGTACAGGGTCAGCCCCAGCATTTT.

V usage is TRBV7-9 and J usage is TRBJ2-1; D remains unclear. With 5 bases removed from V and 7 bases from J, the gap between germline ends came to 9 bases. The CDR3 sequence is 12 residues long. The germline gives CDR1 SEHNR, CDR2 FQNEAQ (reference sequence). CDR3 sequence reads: CASSPQRNEQFF. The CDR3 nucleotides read TGTGCCAGCAGCCCCCAACGAAATGAGCAGTTCTTC.

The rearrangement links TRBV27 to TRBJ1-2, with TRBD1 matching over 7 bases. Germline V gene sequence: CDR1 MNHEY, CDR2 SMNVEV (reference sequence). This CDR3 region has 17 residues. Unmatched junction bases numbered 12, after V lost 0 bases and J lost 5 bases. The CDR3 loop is CASSLSPSRGYLYGYTF. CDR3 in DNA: TGTGCCAGCAGTTTATCCCCCTCCAGGGGGTATCTTTATGGCTACACCTTC.

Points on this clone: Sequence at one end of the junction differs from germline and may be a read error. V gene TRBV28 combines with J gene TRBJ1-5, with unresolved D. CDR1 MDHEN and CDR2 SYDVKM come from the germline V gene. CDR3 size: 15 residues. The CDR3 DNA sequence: TGTGCCAGCACCCTGACACTCTCGGGCAATCGGCCCCAGCATTTT. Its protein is CASTLTLSGNRPQHF.